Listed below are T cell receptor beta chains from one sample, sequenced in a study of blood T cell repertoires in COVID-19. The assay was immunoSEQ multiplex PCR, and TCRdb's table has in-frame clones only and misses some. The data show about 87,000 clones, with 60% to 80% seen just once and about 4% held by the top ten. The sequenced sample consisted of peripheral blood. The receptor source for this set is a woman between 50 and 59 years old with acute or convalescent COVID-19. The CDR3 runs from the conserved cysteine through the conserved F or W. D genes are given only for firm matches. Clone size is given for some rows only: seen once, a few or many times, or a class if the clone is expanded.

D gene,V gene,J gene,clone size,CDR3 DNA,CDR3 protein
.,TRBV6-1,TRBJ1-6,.,TGTGCCAGCAGTGAAATGTTTCAGGGGAATTCACCCCTCCACTTT,CASSEMFQGNSPLHF
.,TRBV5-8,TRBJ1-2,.,TGTGCCAGCAGCTTGGGACAGGCGTACTATGGCTACACCTTC,CASSLGQAYYGYTF
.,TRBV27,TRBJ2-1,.,TGTGCCAGCAGTTTATTACGGGACTCAGACAATGAGCAGTTCTTC,CASSLLRDSDNEQFF
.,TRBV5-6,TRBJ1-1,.,TGTGCCAGCAGCGTGACAGGTGGGACTGAAGCTTTCTTT,CASSVTGGTEAFF
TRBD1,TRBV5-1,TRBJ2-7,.,TGCGCCAGCAGCTTGGCCGGGACAGAGGCCTACGAGCAGTACTTC,CASSLAGTEAYEQYF
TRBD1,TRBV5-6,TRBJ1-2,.,TGTGCCAGCAGCGACACAGGGGGCAATGGCTACACCTTC,CASSDTGGNGYTF
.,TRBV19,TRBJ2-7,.,TGTGCCAGTAGTTTTGGTTCCAGGGTCGTTGCCGACGAGCAGTACTTC,CASSFGSRVVADEQYF
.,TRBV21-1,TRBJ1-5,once,TGTGCCAGCAGCCCCCGGACACGGTGGATCAGCAATCAGCCCCAGCATTTT,CASSPRTRWISNQPQHF
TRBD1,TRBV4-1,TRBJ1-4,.,TGCGCCAGCAGTCAGGGTACGGGACAGGGCTCTGAAAAACTGTTTTTT,CASSQGTGQGSEKLFF
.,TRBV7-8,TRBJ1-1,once,TGTGCCAGCAGCCGGGAGGGAAACACTGAAGCTTTCTTT,CASSREGNTEAFF
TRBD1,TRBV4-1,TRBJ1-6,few,TGCGCCAGCAGCCGAGACAGGGCCCAGTATAATTCACCCCTCCACTTT,CASSRDRAQYNSPLHF
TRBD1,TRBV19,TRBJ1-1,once,TGTGCCAGTAGTACCTCCGACAGGGGTGACACTGAAGCTTTCTTT,CASSTSDRGDTEAFF
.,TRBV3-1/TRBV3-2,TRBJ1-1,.,TGTGCCAGCAGCCATAGACAGAACACTGAAGCTTTCTTT,CASSHRQNTEAFF
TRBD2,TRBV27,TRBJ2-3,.,TGTGCCAGCAGTATAGCGGGGGGGCCGACAGATACGCAGTATTTT,CASSIAGGPTDTQYF
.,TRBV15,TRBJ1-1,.,TGTGCCACCAGCTCCAGACGAGGGGGCACTGAAGCTTTCTTT,CATSSRRGGTEAFF
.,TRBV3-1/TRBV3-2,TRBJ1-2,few,TGTGCCAGCAGCCAAGGTCGGGGAGTGGGCTACACCTTC,CASSQGRGVGYTF
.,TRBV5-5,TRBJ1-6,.,TGTGCCAGCAGCTTGGCCAGGGGTTCTAATTCACCCCTCCACTTT,CASSLARGSNSPLHF
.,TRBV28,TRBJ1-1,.,TGTGCCAGCAGTTTAACAGGGTTGAGCACTGAAGCTTTCTTT,CASSLTGLSTEAFF
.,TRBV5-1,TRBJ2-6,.,TGCGCCAGCAGCTTGGGAGGTAGCTCTGGGGCCAACGTCCTGACTTTC,CASSLGGSSGANVLTF
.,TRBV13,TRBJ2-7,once,TGTGCCAGCAGTTTTACCGGGGCGGGAAATTCCGAGCAGTACTTC,CASSFTGAGNSEQYF
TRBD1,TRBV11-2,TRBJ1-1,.,TGTGCCAGCAGCAGAACAGGGGGTACTGAAGCTTTCTTT,CASSRTGGTEAFF
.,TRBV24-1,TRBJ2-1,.,TGTGCCACCAGTGATTCGGACACCCGGTTCTTC,CATSDSDTRFF
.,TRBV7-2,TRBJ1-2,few,TGTGCCAGCAGCTTAGCTATTACAGGGACTAACTATGGCTACACCTTC,CASSLAITGTNYGYTF
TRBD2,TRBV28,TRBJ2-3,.,TGTGCCAGCAGCCCCCGACTAGCGGGGGGCCGGGATACGCAGTATTTT,CASSPRLAGGRDTQYF
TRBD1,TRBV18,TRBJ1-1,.,TGTGCCAGCTCACGGACAGGGGGCGCGGGCACTGAAGCTTTCTTT,CASSRTGGAGTEAFF
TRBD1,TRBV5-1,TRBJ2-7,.,TGCGCCAGCAGCTTGGCGACAGGGGGAACCTACGAGCAGTACTTC,CASSLATGGTYEQYF
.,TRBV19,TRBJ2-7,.,TGTGCCAGTAGTACCAGACAGCGCTCCTACGAGCAGTACTTC,CASSTRQRSYEQYF
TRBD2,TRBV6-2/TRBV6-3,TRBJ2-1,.,TGTGCCAGCAGTTGCGGTGTTAGCGGGGGGTCTAGCTCCTACAATGAGCAGTTCTTC,CASSCGVSGGSSSYNEQFF
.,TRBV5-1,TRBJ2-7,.,TGCGCCAGCAGCTTGGGCAGTTCCTACGAGCAGTACTTC,CASSLGSSYEQYF
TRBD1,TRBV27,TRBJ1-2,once,TGTGCCAGCAGTCCCCGGGGACAGGGATTCTATGGCTACACCTTC,CASSPRGQGFYGYTF